This entry is about one T cell receptor beta chain. Its antigen is unknown. RNA in amounts of about 0.5 to 1 ug was reverse transcribed with random hexamers. Multiplex immunoSEQ PCR targeted 54 Vbeta and 13 Jbeta TCR beta segments. TCRdb redid the calling of the immunoSEQ multiplex PCR reads with MiXCR, one entry per CDR3 protein. The sample has nearly 200,000 distinct CDR3 sequences; roughly 96% are singletons. This entry comes from a study of CD8 T cells in Susac syndrome. The V end lost 2 bases, the J end lost 5 bases, and 9 bases lay between the germline ends. The V gene's germline CDR1 is MNHEY and CDR2 SVGAGI. The CDR3 length is 13 residues. General observations from the study: The authors acknowledged that the study's TCR sequencing and HLA analysis involved relatively few individuals.

Sequencing of TCR beta was performed on blood CD8+ and CD4+ T cells. CD8+ and CD4+ T cells were negatively isolated; TEMRA cells were FACS-enriched. This rearrangement joins TRBV6-5 to TRBJ2-5, with D maybe TRBD2 (6 bases). The TCR was taken from a human donor with multiple sclerosis. Sequencing was done on a sample of CD4+ T cells from PBMCs. The CDR3 reads CASSYPGRETQYF. As DNA, the CDR3 is TGTGCCAGCAGTTACCCAGGGAGGGAGACCCAGTACTTC.